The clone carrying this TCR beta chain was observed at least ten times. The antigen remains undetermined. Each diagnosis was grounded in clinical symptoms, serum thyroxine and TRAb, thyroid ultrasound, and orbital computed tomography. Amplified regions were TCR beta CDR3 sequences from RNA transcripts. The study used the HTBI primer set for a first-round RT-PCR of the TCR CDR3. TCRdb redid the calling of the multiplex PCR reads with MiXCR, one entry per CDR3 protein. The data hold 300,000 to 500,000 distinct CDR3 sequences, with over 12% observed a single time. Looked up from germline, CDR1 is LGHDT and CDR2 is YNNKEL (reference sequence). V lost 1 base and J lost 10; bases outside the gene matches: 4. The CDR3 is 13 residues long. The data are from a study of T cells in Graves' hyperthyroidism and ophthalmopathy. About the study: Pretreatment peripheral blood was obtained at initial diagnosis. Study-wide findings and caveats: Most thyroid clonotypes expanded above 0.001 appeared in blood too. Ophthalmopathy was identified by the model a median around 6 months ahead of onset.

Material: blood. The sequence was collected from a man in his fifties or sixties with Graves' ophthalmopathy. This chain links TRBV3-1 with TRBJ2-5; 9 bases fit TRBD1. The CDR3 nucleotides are TGTGCCAGCAGCCAAGGACAGGGGGTGGGCCAGTACTTC. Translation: CASSQGQGVGQYF.